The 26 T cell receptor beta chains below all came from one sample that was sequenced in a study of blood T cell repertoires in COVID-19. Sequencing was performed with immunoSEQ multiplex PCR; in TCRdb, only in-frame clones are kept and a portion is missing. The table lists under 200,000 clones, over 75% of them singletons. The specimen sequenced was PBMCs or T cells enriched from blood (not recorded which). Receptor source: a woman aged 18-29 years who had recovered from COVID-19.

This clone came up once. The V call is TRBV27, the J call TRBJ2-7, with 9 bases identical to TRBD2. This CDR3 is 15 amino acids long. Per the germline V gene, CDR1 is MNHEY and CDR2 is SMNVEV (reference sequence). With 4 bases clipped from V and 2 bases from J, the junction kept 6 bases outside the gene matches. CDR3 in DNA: TGTGCCAGCAGTTCGGGCGGGAGGGCCGCCTACGAGCAGTACTTC. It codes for CASSSGGRAAYEQYF.

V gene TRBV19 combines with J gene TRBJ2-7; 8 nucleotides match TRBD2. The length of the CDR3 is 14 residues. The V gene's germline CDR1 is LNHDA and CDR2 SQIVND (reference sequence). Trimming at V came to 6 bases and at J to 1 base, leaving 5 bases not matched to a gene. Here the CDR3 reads CASRNSGESYEQYF. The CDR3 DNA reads TGTGCCAGTAGGAATAGCGGGGAGTCCTACGAGCAGTACTTC.

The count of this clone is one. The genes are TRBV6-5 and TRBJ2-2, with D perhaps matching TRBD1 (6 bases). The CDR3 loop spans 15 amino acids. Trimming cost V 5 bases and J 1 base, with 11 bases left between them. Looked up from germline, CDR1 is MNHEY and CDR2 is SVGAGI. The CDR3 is CASSPGTRNTGELFF. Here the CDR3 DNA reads TGTGCCAGCAGTCCCGGGACAAGGAACACCGGGGAGCTGTTTTTT.

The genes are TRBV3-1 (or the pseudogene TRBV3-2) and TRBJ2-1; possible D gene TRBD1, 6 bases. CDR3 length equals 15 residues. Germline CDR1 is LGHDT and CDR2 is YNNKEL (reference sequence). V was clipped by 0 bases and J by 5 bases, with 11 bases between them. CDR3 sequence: CASSQEDRKDNEQFF. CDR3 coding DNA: TGTGCCAGCAGCCAAGAGGACAGAAAGGACAATGAGCAGTTCTTC.

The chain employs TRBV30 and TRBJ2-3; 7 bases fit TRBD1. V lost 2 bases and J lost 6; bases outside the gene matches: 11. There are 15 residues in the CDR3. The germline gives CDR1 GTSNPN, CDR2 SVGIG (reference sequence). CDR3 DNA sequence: TGTGCCTGGAGTTCGGGGACAGCCACTTTCGATACGCAGTATTTT. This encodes CAWSSGTATFDTQYF.

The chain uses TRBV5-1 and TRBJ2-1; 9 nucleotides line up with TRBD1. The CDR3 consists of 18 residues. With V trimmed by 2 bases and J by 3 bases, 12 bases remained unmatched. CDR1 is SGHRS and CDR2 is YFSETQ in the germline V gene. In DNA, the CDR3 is TGCGCCAGCAGCTTCTCGGGACAGGGCTGGGGAGACTACAATGAGCAGTTCTTC. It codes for CASSFSGQGWGDYNEQFF.

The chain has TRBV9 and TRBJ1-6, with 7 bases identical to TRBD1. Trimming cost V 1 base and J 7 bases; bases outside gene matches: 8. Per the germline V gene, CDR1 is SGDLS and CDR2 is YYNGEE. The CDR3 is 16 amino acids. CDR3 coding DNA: TGTGCCAGCAGCGTATTCGACAGGGTGGGGAATTCACCCCTCCACTTT. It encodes CASSVFDRVGNSPLHF. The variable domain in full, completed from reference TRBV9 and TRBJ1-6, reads DSGVTQTPKHLITATGQRVTLRCSPRSGDLSVYWYQQSLDQGLQFLIQYYNGEERAKGNILERFSAQQFPDLHSELNLSSLELGDSALYFCASSVFDRVGNSPLHFGNGTRLTVT.

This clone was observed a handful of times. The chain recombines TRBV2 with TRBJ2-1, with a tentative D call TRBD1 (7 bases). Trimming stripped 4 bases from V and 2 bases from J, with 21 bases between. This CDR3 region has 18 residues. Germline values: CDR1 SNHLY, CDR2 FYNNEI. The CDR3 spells CASSGGRTGVLTYNEQFF. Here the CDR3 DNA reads TGTGCCAGCAGTGGAGGGAGGACAGGCGTATTAACCTACAATGAGCAGTTCTTC.

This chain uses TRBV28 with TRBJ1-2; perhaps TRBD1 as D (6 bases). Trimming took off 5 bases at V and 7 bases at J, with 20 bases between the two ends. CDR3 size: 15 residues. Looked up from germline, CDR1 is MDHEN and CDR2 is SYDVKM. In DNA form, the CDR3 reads TGTGCCAGCAGTACCCCCGGCGGGGGCTGGGGTGGCTACACCTTC. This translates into CASSTPGGGWGGYTF.

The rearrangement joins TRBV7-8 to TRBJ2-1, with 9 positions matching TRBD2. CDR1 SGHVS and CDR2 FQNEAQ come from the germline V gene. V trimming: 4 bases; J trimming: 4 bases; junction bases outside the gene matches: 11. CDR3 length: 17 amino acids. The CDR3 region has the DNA TGTGCCAGCAGCTCCCTGTCGAGGCGGGAGGGGTACAATGAGCAGTTCTTC. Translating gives CASSSLSRREGYNEQFF.

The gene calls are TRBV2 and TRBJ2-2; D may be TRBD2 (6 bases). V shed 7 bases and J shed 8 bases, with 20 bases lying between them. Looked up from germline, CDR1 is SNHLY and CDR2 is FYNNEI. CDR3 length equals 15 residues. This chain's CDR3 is CASNPWPSARGELFF. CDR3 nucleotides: TGTGCCAGCAACCCCTGGCCTAGCGCCCGAGGGGAGCTGTTTTTT. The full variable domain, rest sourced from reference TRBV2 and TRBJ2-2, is EPEVTQTPSHQVTQMGQEVILRCVPISNHLYFYWYRQILGQKVEFLVSFYNNEISEKSEIFDDQFSVERPDGSNFTLKIRSTKLEDSAMYFCASNPWPSARGELFFGEGSRLTVL.

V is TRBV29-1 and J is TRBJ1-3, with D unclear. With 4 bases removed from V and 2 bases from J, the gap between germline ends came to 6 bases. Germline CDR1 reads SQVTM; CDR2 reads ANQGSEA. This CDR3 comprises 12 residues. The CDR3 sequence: CSVVVTGNTIYF. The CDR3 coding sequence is TGCAGCGTTGTCGTAACTGGAAACACCATATATTTT.

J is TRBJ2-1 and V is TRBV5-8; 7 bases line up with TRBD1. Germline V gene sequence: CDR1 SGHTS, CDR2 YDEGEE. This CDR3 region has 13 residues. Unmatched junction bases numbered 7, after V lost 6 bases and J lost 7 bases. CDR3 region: CASNRQGGNEQFF. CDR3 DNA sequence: TGTGCCAGCAACCGACAGGGTGGGAATGAGCAGTTCTTC.

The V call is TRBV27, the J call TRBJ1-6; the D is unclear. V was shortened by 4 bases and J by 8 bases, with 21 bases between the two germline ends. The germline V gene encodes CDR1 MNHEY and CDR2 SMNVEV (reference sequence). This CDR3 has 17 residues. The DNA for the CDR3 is TGTGCCAGCAGTTCGATTTATCATCAAGGGAGTGATTCACCCCTCCACTTT. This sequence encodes CASSSIYHQGSDSPLHF.

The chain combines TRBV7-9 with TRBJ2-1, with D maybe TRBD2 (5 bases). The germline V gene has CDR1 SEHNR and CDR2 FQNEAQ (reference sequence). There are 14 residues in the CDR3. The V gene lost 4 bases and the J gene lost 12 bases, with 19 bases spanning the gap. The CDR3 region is CASSSTDWAQLQFF. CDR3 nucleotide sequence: TGTGCCAGCAGCTCCACGGACTGGGCCCAGTTGCAGTTCTTC. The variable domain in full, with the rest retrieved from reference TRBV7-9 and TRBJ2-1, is DTGVSQNPRHKITKRGQNVTFRCDPISEHNRLYWYRQTLGQGPEFLTYFQNEAQLEKSRLLSDRFSAERPKGSFSTLEIQRTEQGDSAMYLCASSSTDWAQLQFFGPGTRLTVL.

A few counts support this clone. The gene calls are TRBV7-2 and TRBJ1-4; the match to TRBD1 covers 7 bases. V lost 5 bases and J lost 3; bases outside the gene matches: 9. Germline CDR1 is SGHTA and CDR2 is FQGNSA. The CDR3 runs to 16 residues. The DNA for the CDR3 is TGTGCCAGCAGCGCCCGACAGGGTAGGGCTAATGAAAAACTGTTTTTT. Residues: CASSARQGRANEKLFF. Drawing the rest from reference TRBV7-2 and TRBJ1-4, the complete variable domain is GAGVSQSPSNKVTEKGKDVELRCDPISGHTALYWYRQSLGQGLEFLIYFQGNSAPDKSGLPSDRFSAERTGGSVSTLTIQRTQQEDSAVYLCASSARQGRANEKLFFGSGTQLSVL.

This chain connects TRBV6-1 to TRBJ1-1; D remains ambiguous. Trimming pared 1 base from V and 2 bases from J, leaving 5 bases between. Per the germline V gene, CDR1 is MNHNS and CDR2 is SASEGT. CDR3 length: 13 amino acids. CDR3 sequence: CASSEGGNTEAFF. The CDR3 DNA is TGTGCCAGCAGTGAAGGAGGAAACACTGAAGCTTTCTTT.

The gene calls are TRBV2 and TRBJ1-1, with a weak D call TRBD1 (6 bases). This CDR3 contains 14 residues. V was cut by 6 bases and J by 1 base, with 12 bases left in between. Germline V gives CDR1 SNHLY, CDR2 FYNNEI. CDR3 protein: CASRPDSANTEAFF. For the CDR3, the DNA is TGTGCCAGCAGGCCGGACAGCGCGAACACTGAAGCTTTCTTT.

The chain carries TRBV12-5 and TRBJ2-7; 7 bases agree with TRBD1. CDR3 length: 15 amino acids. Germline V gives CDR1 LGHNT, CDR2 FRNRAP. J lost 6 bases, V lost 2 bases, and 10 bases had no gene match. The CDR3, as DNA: TGTGCTAGTGGTTTGCGAGTGGAGGCAGGGGGCGAGCAGTACTTC. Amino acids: CASGLRVEAGGEQYF.

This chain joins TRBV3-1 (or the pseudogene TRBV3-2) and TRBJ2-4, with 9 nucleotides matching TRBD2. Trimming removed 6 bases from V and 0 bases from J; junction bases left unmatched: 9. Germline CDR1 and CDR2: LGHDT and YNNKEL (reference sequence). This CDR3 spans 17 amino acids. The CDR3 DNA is TGTGCCAGCAGTAGGGGTTTGCGGGAGGGAGCCAAAAACATTCAGTACTTC. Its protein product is CASSRGLREGAKNIQYF.

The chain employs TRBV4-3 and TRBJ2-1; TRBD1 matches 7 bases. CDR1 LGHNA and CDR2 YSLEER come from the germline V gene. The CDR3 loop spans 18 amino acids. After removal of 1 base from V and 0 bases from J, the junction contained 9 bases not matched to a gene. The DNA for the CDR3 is TGCGCCAGCAGCCAAGGAGGGGGCGCGGGCAGCTCCTACAATGAGCAGTTCTTC. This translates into CASSQGGGAGSSYNEQFF.

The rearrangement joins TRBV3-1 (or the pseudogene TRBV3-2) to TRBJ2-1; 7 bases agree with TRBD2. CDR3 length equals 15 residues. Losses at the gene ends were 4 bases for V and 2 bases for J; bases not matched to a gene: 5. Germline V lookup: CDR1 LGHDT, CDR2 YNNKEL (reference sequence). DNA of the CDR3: TGTGCCAGCAGCCCTGCCGGACTAGCCTACAATGAGCAGTTCTTC. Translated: CASSPAGLAYNEQFF.

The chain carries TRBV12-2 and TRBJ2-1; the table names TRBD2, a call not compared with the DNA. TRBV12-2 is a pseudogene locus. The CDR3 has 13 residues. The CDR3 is CASRSTSVKEQFF. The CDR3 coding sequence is TGTGCAAGTCGCTCCACTAGCGTCAAAGAGCAGTTCTTC.

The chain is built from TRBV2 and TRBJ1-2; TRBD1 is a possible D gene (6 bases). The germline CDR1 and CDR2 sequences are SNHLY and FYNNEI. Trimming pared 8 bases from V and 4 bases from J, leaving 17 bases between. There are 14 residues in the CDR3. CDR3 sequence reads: CASERGQQSYGYTF. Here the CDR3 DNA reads TGTGCCAGCGAACGAGGACAGCAGAGCTATGGCTACACCTTC.

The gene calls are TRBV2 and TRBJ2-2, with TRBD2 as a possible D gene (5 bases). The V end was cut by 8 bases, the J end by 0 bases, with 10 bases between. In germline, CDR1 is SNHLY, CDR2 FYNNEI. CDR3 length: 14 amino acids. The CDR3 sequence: CASERVANTGELFF. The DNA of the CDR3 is TGTGCCAGCGAGAGGGTGGCGAACACCGGGGAGCTGTTTTTT.

The CDR3 bases are TGTGCCAGCCTAGCGGGAAACACAGATACGCAGTATTTT. Encoded protein: CASLAGNTDTQYF. The genes are TRBV6-5 and TRBJ2-3; TRBD2 agrees at 9 bases. Germline V gives CDR1 MNHEY, CDR2 SVGAGI. CDR3 length: 13 residues. Losses at the gene ends were 8 bases for V and 2 bases for J; bases not matched to a gene: 2.